This is a list of T cell receptor beta chains from one sample in a study of blood T cells in healthy people across ages. One entry per CDR3 protein results from TCRdb running MiXCR on the 5' RACE reads. The table includes 1.5 million to 1.8 million distinct CDR3 sequences, less than 45% detected once. Input material: blood. The source of these receptors is a woman aged 18-29 years in good health. The CDR3 runs from the conserved cysteine through the conserved F or W. A D gene is named only where the DNA matches it firmly. Some rows mark clone size as missing; the rest say once, few, many or name a class of expanded clone.

d_call	j_call	cdr3_length	v_call	clone_size	cdr3_aa	cdr3_nt
NA	TRBJ1-2	15	TRBV7-2	NA	CAEVQTEPSHYGYTF	TGTGCCGAGGTCCAGACAGAGCCTTCTCACTATGGCTACACCTTC
TRBD1	TRBJ1-5	15	TRBV27	NA	CASSFRGDNNQPQHF	TGTGCCAGCAGTTTCAGGGGGGACAATAATCAGCCCCAGCATTTT
TRBD2	TRBJ2-5	15	TRBV6-5	few	CASSPTSERGETQYF	TGTGCCAGCAGCCCGACTAGCGAAAGGGGGGAGACCCAGTACTTC
NA	TRBJ2-3	15	TRBV28	few	CASSLTDASTDTQYF	TGTGCCAGCAGTTTGACAGATGCTAGCACAGATACGCAGTATTTT
NA	TRBJ2-2	14	TRBV28	NA	CASISGIGTGELFF	TGTGCCAGCATTTCTGGGATTGGGACCGGGGAGCTGTTTTTT
NA	TRBJ1-5	13	TRBV20-1	NA	CSTGGYSNQPQHF	TGCAGTACGGGAGGGTATAGCAATCAGCCCCAGCATTTT
TRBD2	TRBJ2-5	14	TRBV27	NA	CASREGLLEETQYF	TGTGCCAGCAGGGAGGGACTATTAGAAGAGACCCAGTACTTC
TRBD2	TRBJ2-7	19	TRBV5-5	NA	CASSPGQPGLASRVYEQYF	TGTGCCAGCAGCCCGGGACAGCCGGGACTAGCTTCACGGGTCTACGAGCAGTACTTC
TRBD1	TRBJ2-5	15	TRBV11-2	NA	CASSRWTGDKETQYF	TGTGCCAGCAGCCGTTGGACAGGGGATAAAGAGACCCAGTACTTC
TRBD2	TRBJ2-5	14	TRBV29-1	NA	CSVDLAGATETQYF	TGCAGCGTTGACCTAGCGGGAGCGACAGAGACCCAGTACTTC
NA	TRBJ1-6	13	TRBV3-1	NA	CASSHLGDSPLHF	TGTGCCAGCAGCCACCTCGGGGATTCACCCCTCCACTTT
NA	TRBJ2-3	14	TRBV20-1	NA	CSAIEQGSADTQYF	TGCAGTGCCATAGAACAGGGTTCGGCAGATACGCAGTATTTT
NA	TRBJ2-1	14	TRBV30	few	CAWSKRLGFDEQFF	TGTGCCTGGAGTAAGAGACTAGGGTTCGACGAGCAGTTCTTC
NA	TRBJ2-6	14	TRBV30	NA	CALDALGGANVLTF	TGTGCCTTGGACGCACTTGGGGGGGCCAACGTCCTGACTTTC
NA	TRBJ1-1	15	TRBV15	NA	CATSRDLDILKGAFF	TGTGCCACCAGCAGAGATCTAGACATTCTAAAAGGAGCTTTCTTT
NA	TRBJ2-5	16	TRBV4-3	few	CASSQDPLVGEETQYF	TGCGCCAGCAGCCAAGATCCTCTGGTGGGGGAAGAGACCCAGTACTTC
NA	TRBJ2-7	12	TRBV12-3/TRBV12-4	few	CASRSAGNEQYF	TGTGCCAGCAGATCAGCCGGGAACGAGCAGTACTTC
NA	TRBJ2-7	16	TRBV6-2/TRBV6-3	NA	CASSYSTVARYNEQYF	TGTGCCAGCAGTTACTCGACAGTGGCCCGCTACAATGAGCAGTACTTC
NA	TRBJ2-5	14	TRBV28	NA	CASSSPGIFETQYF	TGTGCCAGCAGTTCACCAGGGATTTTCGAGACCCAGTACTTC
NA	TRBJ1-2	15	TRBV27	NA	CASSDSGASGYGYTF	TGTGCCAGCAGCGATTCAGGGGCGAGCGGCTATGGCTACACCTTC
TRBD1	TRBJ2-7	12	TRBV3-1	NA	CASRGQSNEQYF	TGTGCCAGCAGGGGACAGAGCAACGAGCAGTACTTC
NA	TRBJ1-5	14	TRBV20-1	NA	CSARDGGANQPQHF	TGCAGTGCTAGAGACGGCGGGGCCAACCAGCCCCAGCATTTT
NA	TRBJ2-3	16	TRBV27	many	CASSFRPAEVTDTQYF	TGTGCCAGCAGTTTCCGCCCGGCTGAGGTTACAGATACGCAGTATTTT
NA	TRBJ2-7	15	TRBV3-1	NA	CASSQALGDLLEQYF	TGTGCCAGCAGCCAAGCGCTAGGAGACCTACTCGAGCAGTACTTC
NA	TRBJ2-6	16	TRBV12-5	few	CASGLVRSYGANVLTF	TGTGCTAGTGGTTTGGTACGGAGTTATGGGGCCAACGTCCTGACTTTC
NA	TRBJ2-1	12	TRBV10-3	NA	CAISSSSGEQFF	TGTGCCATCAGCTCTAGTTCGGGTGAGCAGTTCTTC
NA	TRBJ1-2	14	TRBV7-8	few	CASSLVGPSWGYTF	TGTGCCAGCAGCTTAGTAGGCCCCAGTTGGGGCTACACCTTC
NA	TRBJ2-1	14	TRBV9	many	CASSAQSSYNEQFF	TGTGCCAGCAGCGCCCAATCCTCCTACAATGAGCAGTTCTTC
NA	TRBJ1-6	15	TRBV6-2/TRBV6-3	many	CASRRTRAVNSPLHF	TGTGCCAGCAGACGAACAAGGGCCGTTAATTCACCCCTCCACTTT
NA	TRBJ2-3	10	TRBV29-1	NA	CSVGLAEQYF	TGCAGCGTTGGTTTGGCTGAGCAGTATTTT
NA	TRBJ2-1	14	TRBV15	NA	CATSRDPAGNEQFF	TGTGCCACCAGCAGAGATCCCGCCGGGAACGAGCAGTTCTTC
NA	TRBJ2-3	14	TRBV7-2	few	CASSLARRSDTQYF	TGTGCCAGCAGCTTAGCTAGGCGTTCAGATACGCAGTATTTT
TRBD1	TRBJ2-7	14	TRBV4-1	few	CASSQKTGVDEQYF	TGCGCCAGCAGCCAAAAAACAGGGGTTGACGAGCAGTACTTC
TRBD1	TRBJ2-7	14	TRBV28	NA	CTSSFSGGLYEQYF	TGTACCAGCAGTTTCTCAGGGGGCCTCTACGAGCAGTACTTC
NA	TRBJ2-7	15	TRBV5-1	NA	CASRERPTGSYEQYF	TGCGCCAGCAGGGAGCGGCCGACAGGTTCCTACGAGCAGTACTTC
NA	TRBJ2-1	13	TRBV24-1	NA	CATSEPSYNEQFF	TGTGCCACCAGTGAGCCTTCCTACAATGAGCAGTTCTTC
NA	TRBJ2-7	14	TRBV20-1	few	CSATPPISSYEQYF	TGCAGTGCTACGCCCCCCATCAGCTCCTACGAGCAGTACTTC
NA	TRBJ2-1	14	TRBV12-3/TRBV12-4	few	CASTGSSSYNEQFF	TGTGCCAGCACTGGGTCTAGCTCCTACAATGAGCAGTTCTTC
NA	TRBJ2-7	13	TRBV19	NA	CASSSTPIYEQYF	TGTGCCAGTAGCAGTACACCTATCTACGAGCAGTACTTC
NA	TRBJ1-2	15	TRBV9	NA	CASSVVGQGPYGYTF	TGTGCCAGCAGCGTAGTAGGCCAGGGACCTTATGGCTACACCTTC
TRBD2	TRBJ2-3	17	TRBV28	NA	CASSPRTAGVEADTQYF	TGTGCCAGCAGTCCAAGAACAGCGGGAGTCGAGGCAGATACGCAGTATTTT
TRBD1	TRBJ1-1	15	TRBV28	many	CASSSTGTGYTEAFF	TGTGCCAGCAGCTCTACCGGGACAGGGTACACTGAAGCTTTCTTT
NA	TRBJ2-1	13	TRBV7-6	NA	CASRLGQNNEQFF	TGTGCCAGCAGGTTGGGGCAGAACAATGAGCAGTTCTTC
TRBD2	TRBJ2-1	15	TRBV20-1	NA	CSARDPAREVSEQFF	TGCAGTGCTAGAGATCCGGCGCGGGAGGTTAGTGAGCAGTTCTTC
NA	TRBJ1-6	17	TRBV5-1	many	CASSPRTRGVVSSPLHF	TGCGCCAGCAGCCCCCGGACGCGCGGGGTCGTATCTTCACCCCTCCACTTT
NA	TRBJ2-5	14	TRBV6-5	NA	CASSALGTQETQYF	TGTGCCAGCAGTGCGCTAGGAACTCAAGAGACCCAGTACTTC
NA	TRBJ2-7	16	TRBV3-1	NA	CASSQGASSSYNEQYF	TGTGCCAGCAGCCAAGGGGCGAGCAGCTCCTACAATGAGCAGTACTTC
NA	TRBJ1-1	12	TRBV4-3	NA	CASSQLGREAFF	TGCGCCAGCAGCCAACTTGGCAGGGAAGCTTTCTTT